A single sample gave rise to the 26 T cell receptor beta chains below, sequenced in a study of Ad26.COV2.S vaccination and SARS-CoV-2 variants. Treatment in this sample: around 19 received Ad26.COV2.S at low or high dose, single or two shots; roughly 5 received placebo; per-sample allocation not given. Specimens were obtained on day 63 following the first vaccine or placebo injection. Assay: immunoSEQ multiplex PCR; the TCRdb copy retains only in-frame clones and omits some. This table has about 430,000 clones, roughly 90% appearing once. The specimen comprised peripheral blood, sampled in a trial of Ad26.COV2.S vaccine versus placebo. These receptors were obtained from a person between 18 and 65 years old who received the Ad26.COV2.S COVID-19 vaccine or a placebo.

The rearrangement joins TRBV7-9 to TRBJ2-2; TRBD2 is a possible D gene (5 bases). Looked up from germline, CDR1 is SEHNR and CDR2 is FQNEAQ (reference sequence). V was cut by 6 bases and J by 7 bases, with 15 bases left in between. The CDR3 sequence is 14 residues long. As DNA, the CDR3 is TGTGCCAGCAGTCCAAGGCCCGGGGTCGGGGAGCTGTTTTTT. Translating it yields CASSPRPGVGELFF.

V usage is TRBV11-2 and J usage is TRBJ2-1; D gene ambiguous. Germline V gene sequence: CDR1 SGHAT, CDR2 FQNNGV. V lost 1 base, J lost 8 bases, and 6 bases lay in between. The CDR3 has 12 amino acids. CDR3 sequence (DNA): TGTGCCAGCAGCTTAGTACCGGATGAGCAGTTCTTC. Translating gives CASSLVPDEQFF.

V and J are TRBV19 and TRBJ2-1; 8 nucleotides align to TRBD2. With 6 bases clipped from V and 1 base from J, the junction kept 5 bases outside the gene matches. The germline V gene encodes CDR1 LNHDA and CDR2 SQIVND (reference sequence). This CDR3 comprises 15 residues. Here the CDR3 reads CASSGREGSYNEQFF. CDR3 DNA sequence: TGTGCCAGTAGCGGGAGGGAAGGTTCCTACAATGAGCAGTTCTTC.

The chain is built from TRBV30 and TRBJ2-2; the match to TRBD1 covers 7 bases. CDR1 and CDR2 from the germline V gene are GTSNPN and SVGIG (reference sequence). V lost 1 base and J lost 2; bases outside the gene matches: 4. This CDR3 has 15 residues. Here the CDR3 DNA reads TGTGCCTGGAGTGCCGGGACAGCAAACACCGGGGAGCTGTTTTTT. This codes for CAWSAGTANTGELFF.

The chain uses TRBV3-1 (or the pseudogene TRBV3-2) and TRBJ1-6; D remains ambiguous. The V gene lost 0 bases and the J gene lost 10 bases, with 7 bases spanning the gap. Germline V gene lookup returns CDR1 LGHDT and CDR2 YNNKEL (reference sequence). This CDR3 is 13 amino acids long. DNA for the CDR3: TGTGCCAGCAGCCAAGATGGTGCATCACCCCTCCACTTT. It is translated as CASSQDGASPLHF.

The rearrangement joins TRBV29-1 to TRBJ1-1, with 7 bases lining up with TRBD1. CDR1 and CDR2 (germline): SQVTM, ANQGSEA. J was trimmed by 5 bases and V by 7 bases; bases with no gene match: 10. This CDR3 has 13 residues. Here the CDR3 reads CSAQTGVWTEAFF. CDR3 DNA: TGCAGCGCCCAAACAGGGGTGTGGACTGAAGCTTTCTTT.

The chain employs TRBV7-9 and TRBJ1-2; no firm D call. This CDR3 spans 13 amino acids. Germline CDR1 SEHNR, CDR2 FQNEAQ (reference sequence). Between the trimmed V and J ends, which lost 6 bases and 3 bases, there was a span of 11 bases. The CDR3: CASSPGGDYGYTF. In DNA form, the CDR3 reads TGTGCCAGCAGTCCGGGCGGGGACTATGGCTACACCTTC. The whole variable domain, filled in from reference TRBV7-9 and TRBJ1-2, reads DTGVSQNPRHKITKRGQNVTFRCDPISEHNRLYWYRQTLGQGPEFLTYFQNEAQLEKSRLLSDRFSAERPKGSFSTLEIQRTEQGDSAMYLCASSPGGDYGYTFGSGTRLTVV.

This chain connects TRBV7-9 to TRBJ2-7; 8 bases agree with TRBD1. Germline V gene data show CDR1 as SEHNR and CDR2 as FQNEAQ (reference sequence). The V and J ends lost 3 bases and 5 bases, in that order; junction bases with no gene match: 12. This CDR3 has 16 amino acids. This CDR3 reads CASSFTTDRASDEQYF. In DNA, the CDR3 is TGTGCCAGCAGCTTTACTACGGACAGGGCCTCGGACGAGCAGTACTTC.

V gene TRBV7-2 combines with J gene TRBJ2-3, with 8 bases aligning to TRBD1. V lost 1 base, J lost 2 bases, and 2 bases stayed unmatched. CDR1 and CDR2 (germline): SGHTA, FQGNSA. This CDR3 spans 15 amino acids. The CDR3 sequence is CASSLVTGDTDTQYF. CDR3 in DNA: TGTGCCAGCAGCTTAGTGACAGGGGACACAGATACGCAGTATTTT.

This chain joins TRBV5-8 and TRBJ1-2; D possibly corresponds to TRBD1 (5 bases). V gave up 6 bases and J gave up 11 bases, with 17 bases separating them. Germline CDR1 reads SGHTS; CDR2 reads YDEGEE. The CDR3 is 12 amino acids. This chain's CDR3 is CASTGTDVGYTF. Written as DNA, the CDR3 is TGTGCCAGCACTGGGACCGACGTAGGTTACACCTTC.

This chain joins TRBV29-1 and TRBJ1-5, with 9 bases identical to TRBD1. CDR3 length: 13 amino acids. Looked up from germline, CDR1 is SQVTM and CDR2 is ANQGSEA. The junction had 2 bases not matched to a gene; V was cut back by 5 bases and J by 3 bases. CDR3 loop: CSVTGGYNQPQHF. For the CDR3, the DNA is TGCAGCGTTACAGGGGGCTACAATCAGCCCCAGCATTTT.

The chain carries TRBV27 and TRBJ2-3; TRBD2 agrees at 11 bases. CDR3 length: 19 amino acids. V lost 5 bases to trimming and J lost 3 bases; unmatched junction nucleotides: 16. CDR1 is MNHEY, CDR2 SMNVEV, per germline (reference sequence). CDR3 sequence (DNA): TGTGCCAGCAGTCCGCGGGGAGCTAGCGGGAGGTTCCTGACAGATACGCAGTATTTT. Translation gives CASSPRGASGRFLTDTQYF.

This chain uses TRBV18 with TRBJ1-1; the D gene is possibly TRBD1 (6 bases). The germline V gene encodes CDR1 KGHSH and CDR2 LQKENI. The V gene lost 3 bases and the J gene lost 2 bases, with 13 bases spanning the gap. CDR3 length: 15 residues. The CDR3 sequence is CASSPLGQVNTEAFF. The DNA of the CDR3 is TGTGCCAGCTCACCTCTGGGACAAGTAAACACTGAAGCTTTCTTT.

The J gene is TRBJ2-7, the V gene TRBV2, with 12 bases identical to TRBD1. V shed 5 bases and J 4 bases; nucleotides not matched to a gene: 6. Germline V gives CDR1 SNHLY, CDR2 FYNNEI. This CDR3 has 15 amino acids. DNA of the CDR3: TGTGCCAGCAGTAATCCGGGACAGGGGGCGTACGAGCAGTACTTC. It translates to CASSNPGQGAYEQYF.

The chain joins TRBV15 to TRBJ2-3; 7 nucleotides align to TRBD2. Germline assignment: CDR1 LNHNV and CDR2 YYDKDF (reference sequence). The CDR3 has 17 residues. With V trimmed by 0 bases and J by 5 bases, 11 bases remained unmatched. CDR3 coding DNA: TGTGCCACCAGCAGAGATGGAGTGGGGGGGTTGAAAGATACGCAGTATTTT. Amino acid sequence: CATSRDGVGGLKDTQYF. The whole variable domain, filled in from reference TRBV15 and TRBJ2-3, reads DAMVIQNPRYQVTQFGKPVTLSCSQTLNHNVMYWYQQKSSQAPKLLFHYYDKDFNNEADTPDNFQSRRPNTSFCFLDIRSPGLGDTAMYLCATSRDGVGGLKDTQYFGPGTRLTVL.

This clone was counted a single time. The J gene is TRBJ2-2, the V gene TRBV7-8, with 8 bases aligning to TRBD1. V shed 5 bases and J 2 bases; nucleotides not matched to a gene: 7. Germline assignment: CDR1 SGHVS and CDR2 FQNEAQ. CDR3 size: 16 residues. For the CDR3, the DNA is TGTGCCAGCAGCAACTACAGGGGGAGTAACACCGGGGAGCTGTTTTTT. Translated, it gives CASSNYRGSNTGELFF.

CDR3 coding DNA: TGTGCCAGCAGAAAGACAGGAATCGACGCGAACACCGGGGAGCTGTTTTTT. Amino acids: CASRKTGIDANTGELFF. The rearrangement links TRBV5-6 to TRBJ2-2, with D possibly matching TRBD1 (6 bases). Per the germline V gene, CDR1 is SGHDT and CDR2 is YYEEEE. CDR3 length: 17 amino acids. V gave up 5 bases and J gave up 0 bases, with 17 bases separating them.

The chain recombines TRBV9 with TRBJ1-1, with 7 bases fitting TRBD1. The CDR3 spans 15 residues. V gave up 2 bases and J gave up 1 base; unmatched junction bases: 5. In germline, CDR1 is SGDLS, CDR2 YYNGEE. CDR3 region: CASSVQGGANTEAFF. The DNA for the CDR3 is TGTGCCAGCAGCGTCCAGGGGGGAGCGAACACTGAAGCTTTCTTT.

The chain employs TRBV18 and TRBJ2-7; 7 bases fit TRBD1. This CDR3 is built from 15 residues. J was trimmed by 0 bases and V by 3 bases; bases with no gene match: 5. Germline CDR1 KGHSH, CDR2 LQKENI. CDR3 region: CASSPFRDSSYEQYF. CDR3 nucleotides: TGTGCCAGCTCACCTTTTAGGGACAGCTCCTACGAGCAGTACTTC.

This chain joins TRBV29-1 and TRBJ1-6, with no clear D. In germline, CDR1 is SQVTM, CDR2 ANQGSEA. V lost 7 bases to trimming and J lost 8 bases, with 12 bases between them. There are 12 residues in the CDR3. DNA of the CDR3: TGCAGCGCTCGCGATGGGGATTCACCCCTCCACTTT. It yields the protein CSARDGDSPLHF.

The chain is built from TRBV7-8 and TRBJ2-1; D remains ambiguous. The V gene lost 5 bases and the J gene lost 0 bases, with 14 bases spanning the gap. The CDR3 extends over 16 amino acids. Per germline, CDR1 SGHVS and CDR2 FQNEAQ. CDR3 sequence: CASSPGGSSSYNEQFF. The CDR3 bases are TGTGCCAGCAGCCCTGGTGGCTCGAGCTCCTACAATGAGCAGTTCTTC.

The V and J genes are TRBV6-5 and TRBJ2-2; D is perhaps TRBD2 (5 bases). The CDR3 runs 14 residues. Germline CDR1 and CDR2: MNHEY and SVGAGI. The V end was cut by 4 bases, the J end by 2 bases, with 8 bases between. CDR3 sequence reads: CASSWTFNTGELFF. The DNA for the CDR3 is TGTGCCAGCAGTTGGACTTTCAACACCGGGGAGCTGTTTTTT.

This sequence joins TRBV19 and TRBJ2-1; TRBD2 matches at 10 bases. Germline V lookup: CDR1 LNHDA, CDR2 SQIVND (reference sequence). After removal of 5 bases from V and 8 bases from J, the junction contained 18 bases not matched to a gene. This CDR3 region has 18 residues. In DNA, the CDR3 is TGTGCCAGTAGTCCCCGGGACGTATGGGCTAGCGGGAGTTATGAGCAGTTCTTC. This encodes CASSPRDVWASGSYEQFF.

With regard to this clone: The same CDR3 also results from other DNA sequences found in this sample. This chain connects TRBV5-1 to TRBJ1-1, with TRBD1 as a possible D gene (5 bases). CDR3 size: 14 residues. The ends were cut back, 2 bases at V and 2 bases at J, with 10 bases in the middle. The germline V gene has CDR1 SGHRS and CDR2 YFSETQ. In DNA form, the CDR3 reads TGCGCCAGCAGCTTAGGGACGGTAAACACTGAAGCTTTCTTT. The encoded protein is CASSLGTVNTEAFF.

This CDR3 is CSVERLAGYNEQFF. The DNA of the CDR3 is TGCAGCGTTGAAAGACTAGCGGGGTACAATGAGCAGTTCTTC. The genes are TRBV29-1 and TRBJ2-1, with 11 bases matching TRBD2. The germline V gene encodes CDR1 SQVTM and CDR2 ANQGSEA. V lost 2 bases and J lost 4; bases outside the gene matches: 1. The CDR3 is made up of 14 amino acids.

The chain links TRBV3-1 (or the pseudogene TRBV3-2) to TRBJ2-2; a weak D match, TRBD2 (5 bases). Germline V gene sequence: CDR1 LGHDT, CDR2 YNNKEL (reference sequence). V lost 4 bases to trimming and J lost 8 bases, with 14 bases between them. CDR3 length: 14 residues. The CDR3 here is CASSLRSVQGELFF. The CDR3 DNA is TGTGCCAGCAGCCTTCGTAGCGTTCAGGGGGAGCTGTTTTTT.